These 22 T cell receptor delta chains share one sample of origin, sequenced in a study of γδ T cells in repeated Plasmodium falciparum infection. TCRdb re-called the multiplex PCR reads using CATT. This sample has roughly 86,000 delta-chain clones, with roughly 1.4% found just once. Vgamma9/Vdelta2+ and Vdelta2-negative gammadelta T cells were flow-sorted from PBMC for bulk sequencing. Specimen: gamma-delta T cells from blood. These receptors came from a pool of human donors (malaria-infected and uninfected, not separated).

Note on this clone: Only one base separates this from a far larger clonotype, so it likely reflects a read error. This CDR3 is also generated by other DNA sequences in the sample. There is no J gene call, but TRDV2 is given as the V gene; the D segment call TRDD3 is taken from the table without a DNA check. This CDR3 is built from 16 residues. CDR1 is GEAIGNYY and CDR2 is EKD in the germline V gene. CDR3 loop: CACDMGIREGYNKLIF. CDR3 DNA sequence: TGTGCCTGTGACATGGGGATACGCGAGGGGTACAATAAACTCATCTTC.

To note about this clone: A read error likely explains why the TCRdb protein, taken from a much larger clone, differs from this DNA's translation at residue 7; the protein shown is translated from the DNA. V usage is TRDV1 and J usage is TRDJ1; 10 bases map to TRDD3. TCRdb does not report a J gene; here it was assigned by matching the DNA to germline references. The CDR3 consists of 20 residues. After removal of 4 bases from V and 1 base from J, the junction contained 18 bases not matched to a gene. From germline, CDR1 is TSWWSYY and CDR2 QGS. CDR3 loop: CALGAFQRDWGIPSTDKLIF. The CDR3 DNA is TGTGCTCTTGGGGCTTTCCAGCGGGACTGGGGGATTCCAAGCACCGATAAACTCATCTTT.

The sample holds a few counts of this clone. This DNA translates differently at residue 12 from the TCRdb protein, which is that of a much larger clone; a read error is likely, and the protein shown is the DNA's own translation. CDR3 DNA: TGTGCCTGTGACGGGGCTGGGGGACACACCGATAGACTCATCTTT. It encodes CACDGAGGHTDRLIF. The chain employs TRDV2 and TRDJ1; 8 nucleotides align to TRDD3. Here the J gene came from matching the DNA to germline, since TCRdb omits it. Germline-derived CDR1 and CDR2 are GEAIGNYY and EKD. The CDR3 consists of 15 residues.

This clone occurred a few times. The TCRdb record carries a much larger clone's protein, which differs from this DNA's translation at residue 10; a read error is the likely cause, and the protein listed here is the DNA translation. V and J are TRDV1 and TRDJ1; TRDD2 might be the D (5 bases). TCRdb leaves out the J gene; it was filled in here by matching the DNA to germline. The CDR3 runs 15 residues. CDR1 TSWWSYY and CDR2 QGS come from the germline V gene. The V end lost 4 bases, the J end lost 3 bases, and 15 bases lay between the germline ends. The CDR3 sequence is CALGGPYTDADKLIF. Written as DNA, the CDR3 is TGTGCTCTTGGGGGCCCCTACACGGACGCCGATAAACTCATCTTT.

This clone was seen more than once but under ten times. The rearrangement uses TRDV1 and TRDJ1; TRDD3 agrees at 12 bases. No J gene is reported in TCRdb; it was inferred here by comparing the DNA with germline. Germline CDR1 TSWWSYY, CDR2 QGS. V trimming: 6 bases; J trimming: 0 bases; junction bases outside the gene matches: 17. This CDR3 is 20 amino acids long. CDR3 bases: TGTGCTCTTGGCCTCTCCCTGACCTACTGGGGGATACTTGACACCGATAAACTCATCTTT. Its protein product is CALGLSLTYWGILDTDKLIF.

The chain employs TRDV1 and TRDJ1; 10 bases map to TRDD3. The J gene is not listed in TCRdb, so it was assigned here from a DNA match to germline. The CDR3 totals 18 residues. Germline CDR1 is TSWWSYY and CDR2 is QGS. Trimming took 2 bases from V and 0 from J; bases not matched to a gene: 9. Here the CDR3 reads CALGEFAGGIRYTDKLIF. In DNA form, the CDR3 reads TGTGCTCTTGGGGAATTCGCGGGGGGGATACGGTACACCGATAAACTCATCTTT.

Concerning this clone itself: A read error is likely here: a far larger clone is one base away. This same CDR3 is encoded by further DNA sequences in the sample. V and J are TRDV1 and TRDJ1; 9 bases agree with TRDD2. The CDR3 sequence is 19 residues long. Germline CDR1 TSWWSYY, CDR2 QGS. The DNA of the CDR3 is TGTGCTCTTGGGGATCCTTCCTACACGAGGCTCAGGTACACCGATAAACTCATCTTC. Encoded protein: CALGDPSYTRLRYTDKLIF.

This clone was observed a handful of times. This probably arose from a read error, given a far larger clone one base away. Other DNA variants within this sample encode the same CDR3. The V segment is TRDV1, and no J call was made. The CDR3 is made up of 16 amino acids. CDR1 TSWWSYY and CDR2 QGS come from the germline V gene. As DNA, the CDR3 is TGTGCTCTTGGGGAATGGGGCTGTGGGAGGACAGCACAGCTCTTCTTT. Its translation is CALGEWGCGRTAQLFF.

A word on this clone: TCRdb assigns this DNA the protein of a much larger clone, which departs from its translation at residue 10; this likely reflects a read error, and the protein shown comes from translating the DNA. This rearrangement joins TRDV2 to TRDJ1; no clear D. The CDR3 extends over 14 amino acids. Germline CDR1 and CDR2: GEAIGNYY and EKD. CDR3 residues: CACDALVHTVKLIF. In DNA, the CDR3 is TGTGCCTGTGACGCGCTCGTCCACACCGTTAAACTCATCTTT.

This clone was counted a few times. This likely stems from a read error, as it lies one base from a far larger clone. The same CDR3 can be traced to other DNA sequences in this sample. V and J are TRDV2 and TRDJ1; tentative D call: TRDD3 (5 bases). The J gene, left out of TCRdb, was set here by checking the DNA against germline. Trimming left V 0 bases short and J 0 bases short, with 22 bases between. The CDR3 consists of 19 residues. Germline CDR1 and CDR2: GEAIGNYY and EKD. The CDR3 loop is CACDTATLLGEPHTDKLIF. In nucleotides, the CDR3 is TGTGCCTGTGACACCGCGACTCTACTAGGGGAGCCGCACACCGATAAACTCATCTTT.

This clone was seen many times. A read error likely explains this, since a far larger clone differs by one base. The V and J genes are TRDV1 and TRDJ1; tentative D call: TRDD2 (9 bases). Germline V gene lookup returns CDR1 TSWWSYY and CDR2 QGS. The CDR3 totals 20 residues. V gave up 0 bases and J gave up 3 bases, with 26 bases separating them. The CDR3 spells CALGELSFLREGYGADKLIF. The CDR3 DNA sequence: TGTGCTCTTGGGGAACTCTCCTTCCTACGGGAGGGATACGGCGCCGATAAACTCATCTTT.

This clone was seen a few times. The protein that TCRdb holds for this DNA derives from a much larger clone and differs from the translated DNA at residue 9, which likely indicates a read error; the protein shown here is translated from the DNA. This chain joins TRDV1 and TRDJ1; D not certain. The J gene is absent in TCRdb and was assigned here via DNA matching to germline. This CDR3 comprises 15 residues. Germline V gene data show CDR1 as TSWWSYY and CDR2 as QGS. V lost 3 bases to trimming and J lost 1 base, with 12 bases between them. In DNA, the CDR3 is TGTGCTCTTGGGGACCCCCCGGCGTGCACCGATAAACTCATCTTT. It codes for CALGDPPACTDKLIF.

Note on this clone: The likely explanation is a read error, given a far larger clone one base away. Other DNA sequences in this specimen translate into the identical CDR3. The V gene is TRDV2, the J gene TRDJ1; the match to TRDD3 covers 8 bases. Per the germline V gene, CDR1 is GEAIGNYY and CDR2 is EKD. The CDR3 sequence is 17 residues long. The CDR3: CACDPVLGGPYTDKLIF. DNA of the CDR3: TGTGCTTGTGACCCGGTACTGGGGGGCCCTTACACCGATAAACTCATCTTT.

About this clone itself: This probably arose from a read error, given a far larger clone one base away. Other DNA sequences in this specimen translate into the identical CDR3. V gene TRDV2 was called; the J gene was not; the DNA was not used to check the table's D call, TRDD3. There are 16 residues in the CDR3. Germline values: CDR1 GEAIGNYY, CDR2 EKD. CDR3 nucleotides: TGTGCCTGTGACACCATCGGGGGATCTGCCACCGATAAGCTCATCTTT. Protein sequence: CACDTIGGSATDKLIF.

In the case of this clone: This sequence is one base from a far larger clone and is likely a read error. The same CDR3 also results from other DNA sequences found in this sample. This sequence joins TRDV1 and TRDJ1; TRDD3 agrees at 13 bases. The CDR3 spans 24 residues. CDR1 is TSWWSYY and CDR2 is QGS in the germline V gene. The CDR3 DNA reads TGTGCTCTTGGGGAACTCCACTTTTATTCTGTACTGGGGGATACGCACGTTTACACTGATAAACTCATCTTT. This encodes CALGELHFYSVLGDTHVYTDKLIF.

This clone was seen only a few times. TCRdb's entry gives the protein of a much larger clone, which mismatches this DNA's translation at residue 11, likely from a read error; the protein reported here is translated from the DNA. The chain carries TRDV1 and TRDJ1; TRDD3 is a possible D gene (6 bases). The J gene was missing in TCRdb and was found by matching the end of the DNA to germline. CDR3 length: 23 residues. The germline V gene has CDR1 TSWWSYY and CDR2 QGS. Deletions cut 1 base from V and 6 bases from J, with 39 bases between. The CDR3 DNA sequence: TGTGCTCTTGGGGAACGAGGAGAATCTGGGGCTTGTCGCTTCCCTCACCCTCATCATAAACTCATCTTT. Translated, it gives CALGERGESGACRFPHPHHKLIF.

This clone has only a few counts. The protein recorded in TCRdb matches a much larger clone and deviates from this DNA's translation at residue 3, suggesting a read error; the protein here is obtained by translating the DNA. V usage is TRDV2 and J usage is TRDJ1; 8 bases align to TRDD3. TCRdb offers no J gene call, so here the DNA was matched to germline to obtain one. This CDR3 comprises 19 residues. The germline gives CDR1 GEAIGNYY, CDR2 EKD. CDR3 region: CARDPLRTGGPTASDKLIF. The CDR3 coding sequence is TGTGCCCGTGACCCCCTGCGTACTGGGGGCCCCACCGCCTCCGATAAACTCATCTTT.

Many counts were recorded for this clone. TCRdb shows a much larger clone's protein in place of this DNA's translation, and the two differ at residue 4, likely through a read error; the protein shown is translated from the DNA. The chain employs TRDV2 and TRDJ1; TRDD3 aligns across 9 bases. The J gene, left out of TCRdb, was set here by checking the DNA against germline. The CDR3 is 18 residues long. Germline V gene lookup returns CDR1 GEAIGNYY and CDR2 EKD. This CDR3 is CACGTVAEGIRHTDKLIF. CDR3 bases: TGTGCCTGTGGCACCGTGGCCGAGGGGATACGGCACACCGATAAACTCATCTTT.

This clone was seen a handful of times. A far larger clone differs by one base, so this is likely a read error. The same CDR3 can be traced to other DNA sequences in this sample. This chain connects TRDV1 to TRDJ1, with 7 bases identical to TRDD2. The J gene, not given by TCRdb, was assigned here from a germline match of the nucleotide sequence. Germline values: CDR1 TSWWSYY, CDR2 QGS. The CDR3 is 21 amino acids. The CDR3 coding sequence is TGTGCTCTCGGGGAACCGATCCGAATTTCCTACGGGGTCTCGTACACCGATAAACTCATCTTT. It codes for CALGEPIRISYGVSYTDKLIF.

On this clone itself: A single base is all that separates this from a far larger clone, so a read error is likely. The chain employs TRDV1 and TRDJ1; D assignment may be TRDD2 or TRDD3 (6 bases each). No J gene was available from TCRdb, and it was assigned here by a germline match of the DNA. The germline V gene encodes CDR1 TSWWSYY and CDR2 QGS. The CDR3 consists of 19 residues. CDR3: CALGGLDLLRYWPSDKLIF. Here the CDR3 DNA reads TGTGCCCTTGGGGGCCTTGACCTCCTACGCTACTGGCCTAGTGATAAACTCATCTTT.

This clone has only a few counts. The mismatch at residue 16 between this DNA's translation and the TCRdb protein of a much larger clone likely reflects a read error; the protein shown is translated from the DNA. The chain is built from TRDV1 and TRDJ1, with 11 nucleotides matching TRDD3. Germline matching of the DNA provided the J gene here, since TCRdb leaves it blank. The CDR3 is 20 amino acids. Germline CDR1 reads TSWWSYY; CDR2 reads QGS. CDR3 bases: TGTGCTCTTGGGGAAACCCGGTACTGGGGGATATATTCCCACACCAATAAACTCATCTTT. It yields the protein CALGETRYWGIYSHTNKLIF.

Remarks on this clone: TCRdb lists the protein of a much larger clone for this DNA, which differs at residue 4, so this is likely a read error; the protein given here is translated from the DNA itself. V gene TRDV1 combines with J gene TRDJ1; 7 bases match TRDD3. Looked up from germline, CDR1 is TSWWSYY and CDR2 is QGS. The CDR3 contains 19 residues. CDR3 DNA sequence: TGTGCTCTTAGGGAACTTACGGCCCCGAGATGGTGGGGGAGTCATAAACTCATCTTT. This sequence encodes CALRELTAPRWWGSHKLIF.